This TCR beta chain was sequenced for a study of radiotherapy plus CTLA-4 blockade in lung cancer. Study-level information: Patients showed objective responses in 15% to 20% of cases and disease control in under 40%. Study results and limitations: TCR clones originating in tumors grew in number in blood after radiotherapy plus ipilimumab. The authors reported that early blood T cell clone dynamics, with interferon-beta, best predicted response.

With ipilimumab providing CTLA-4 blockade, focal radiation was administered to patients who had chemo-refractory metastatic non-small-cell lung cancer. The CDR3 has 14 amino acids. After removal of 3 bases from V and 9 bases from J, the junction contained 8 bases not matched to a gene. CDR1 MDHEN and CDR2 SYDVKM come from the germline V gene. As concerns this clone: Its antigen is not known.

The data were produced by immunoSEQ multiplex PCR, yet TCRdb's version contains in-frame clones alone and is incomplete. The sample includes about 88,000 clones, about two thirds seen only once; the top ten take over 13%. V gene TRBV28 combines with J gene TRBJ2-4, with 7 bases aligning to TRBD2. The receptor was isolated from a human donor with non-small cell lung cancer that progressed on radiotherapy plus ipilimumab. The input for sequencing was peripheral blood, taken from a patient treated with radiotherapy plus ipilimumab. The DNA for the CDR3 is TGTGCCAGCAGTTTGGCGGGAGAATATAGCATTCAGTACTTC. Amino acids: CASSLAGEYSIQYF.